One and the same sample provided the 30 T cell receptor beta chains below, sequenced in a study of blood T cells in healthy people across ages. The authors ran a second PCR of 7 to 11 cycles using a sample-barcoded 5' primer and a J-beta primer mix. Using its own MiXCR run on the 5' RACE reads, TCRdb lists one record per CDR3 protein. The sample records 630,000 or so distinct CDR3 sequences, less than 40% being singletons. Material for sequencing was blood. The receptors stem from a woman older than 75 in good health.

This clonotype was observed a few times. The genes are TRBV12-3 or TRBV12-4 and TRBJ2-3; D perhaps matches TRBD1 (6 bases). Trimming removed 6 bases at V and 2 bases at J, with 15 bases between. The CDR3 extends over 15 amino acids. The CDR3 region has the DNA TGTGCCAGCAGACCAAGGACAGCGTACACAGATACGCAGTATTTT. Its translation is CASRPRTAYTDTQYF.

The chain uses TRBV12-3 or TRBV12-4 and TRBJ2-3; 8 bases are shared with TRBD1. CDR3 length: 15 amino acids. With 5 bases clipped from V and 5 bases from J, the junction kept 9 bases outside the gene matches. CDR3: CASSVGRGTGDTQYF. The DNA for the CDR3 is TGTGCCAGCAGTGTCGGGAGAGGGACAGGAGATACGCAGTATTTT.

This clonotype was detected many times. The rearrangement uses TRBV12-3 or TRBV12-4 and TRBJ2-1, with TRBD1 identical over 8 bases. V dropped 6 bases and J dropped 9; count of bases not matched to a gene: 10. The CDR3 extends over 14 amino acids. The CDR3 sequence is CASSGQGALLEQFF. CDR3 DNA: TGTGCCAGCAGCGGACAGGGAGCCCTCCTTGAGCAGTTCTTC.

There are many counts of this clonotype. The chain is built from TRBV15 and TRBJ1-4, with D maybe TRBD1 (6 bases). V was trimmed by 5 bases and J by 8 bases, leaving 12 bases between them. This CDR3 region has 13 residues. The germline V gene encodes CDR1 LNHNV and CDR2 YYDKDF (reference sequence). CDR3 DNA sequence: TGTGCCACCAGCGGTACCGGGACAGAAAAACTGTTTTTT. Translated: CATSGTGTEKLFF.

CDR3 nucleotides: TGCGCCAGCAGCCAACCCCAAGAGACCCAGTACTTC. It yields the protein CASSQPQETQYF. The chain recombines TRBV4-1 with TRBJ2-5; the D is unclear. The germline V gene encodes CDR1 MGHRA and CDR2 YSYEKL. V lost 2 bases, J lost 1 base, and 2 bases lay in between. This CDR3 comprises 12 residues.

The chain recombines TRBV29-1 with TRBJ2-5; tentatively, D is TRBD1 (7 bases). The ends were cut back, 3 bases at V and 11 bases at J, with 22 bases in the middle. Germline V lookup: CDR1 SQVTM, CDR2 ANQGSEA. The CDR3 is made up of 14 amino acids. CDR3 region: CSVEQLAGQREQYF. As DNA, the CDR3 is TGCAGCGTTGAGCAGTTGGCGGGACAGAGGGAGCAGTACTTC.

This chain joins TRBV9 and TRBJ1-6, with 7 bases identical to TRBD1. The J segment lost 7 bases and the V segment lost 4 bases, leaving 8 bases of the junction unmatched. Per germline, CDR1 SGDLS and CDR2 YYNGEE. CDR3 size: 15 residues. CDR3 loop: CASSPDRVLNSPLHF. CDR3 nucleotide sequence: TGTGCCAGCAGCCCAGACAGGGTACTAAATTCACCCCTCCACTTT.

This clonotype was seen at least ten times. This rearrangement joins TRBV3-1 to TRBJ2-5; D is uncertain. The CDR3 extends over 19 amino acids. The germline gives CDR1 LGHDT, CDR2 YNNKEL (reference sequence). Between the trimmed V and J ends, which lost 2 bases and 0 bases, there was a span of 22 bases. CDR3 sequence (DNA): TGTGCCAGCAGCCAATTCCGGGCCCTAAATACAGTTTACCAAGAGACCCAGTACTTC. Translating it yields CASSQFRALNTVYQETQYF.

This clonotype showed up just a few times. DNA for the CDR3: TGTGCCAGCAGTTTGAGGGGGTGGTTTCAGCCCCAGCATTTT. It codes for CASSLRGWFQPQHF. The chain recombines TRBV28 with TRBJ1-5; D might be TRBD1 (6 bases). V shed 3 bases and J shed 6 bases, with 12 bases lying between them. The length of the CDR3 is 14 residues. The germline V gene encodes CDR1 MDHEN and CDR2 SYDVKM.

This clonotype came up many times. The CDR3 DNA is TGTGCCAGCAGCGAGGGGTGGGAGACCCAGTACTTC. Translating gives CASSEGWETQYF. This chain connects TRBV6-5 to TRBJ2-5; D may be TRBD1 or TRBD2 (5 bases each). Trimming cost V 6 bases and J 5 bases, with 10 bases left between them. In germline, CDR1 is MNHEY, CDR2 SVGAGI. The CDR3 length is 12 residues.

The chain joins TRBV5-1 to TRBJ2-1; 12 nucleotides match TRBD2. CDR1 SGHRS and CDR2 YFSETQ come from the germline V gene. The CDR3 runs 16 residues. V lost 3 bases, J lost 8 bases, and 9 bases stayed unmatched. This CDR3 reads CASSSGLAGSRDEQFF. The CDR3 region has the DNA TGCGCCAGCAGCTCCGGACTAGCGGGAAGTCGGGATGAGCAGTTCTTC.

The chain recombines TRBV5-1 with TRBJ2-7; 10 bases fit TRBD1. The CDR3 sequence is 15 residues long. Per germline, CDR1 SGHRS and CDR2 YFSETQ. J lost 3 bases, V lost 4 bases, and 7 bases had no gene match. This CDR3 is CASSTGTGEGYEQYF. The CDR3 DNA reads TGCGCCAGCAGCACCGGGACAGGGGAAGGCTACGAGCAGTACTTC.

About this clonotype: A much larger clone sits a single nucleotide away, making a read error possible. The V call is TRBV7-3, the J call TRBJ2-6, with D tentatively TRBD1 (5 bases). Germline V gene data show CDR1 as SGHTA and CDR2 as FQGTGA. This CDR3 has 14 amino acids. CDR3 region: CASSPNSGANVRTF. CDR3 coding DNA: TGTGCCAGCAGTCCCAACTCTGGGGCCAACGTCCGGACTTTC.

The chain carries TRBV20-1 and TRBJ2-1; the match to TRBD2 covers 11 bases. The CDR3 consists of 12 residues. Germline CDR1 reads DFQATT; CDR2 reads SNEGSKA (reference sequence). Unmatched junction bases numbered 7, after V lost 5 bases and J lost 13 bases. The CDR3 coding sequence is TGCAGTGCTGTGCGACTAGCGGGAAGTCAGTTCTTC. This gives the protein CSAVRLAGSQFF.

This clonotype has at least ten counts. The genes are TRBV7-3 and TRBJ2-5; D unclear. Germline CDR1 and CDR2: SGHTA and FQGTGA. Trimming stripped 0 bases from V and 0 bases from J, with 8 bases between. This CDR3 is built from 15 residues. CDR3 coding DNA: TGTGCCAGCAGCTTAACCGCGGCCCACCAAGAGACCCAGTACTTC. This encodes CASSLTAAHQETQYF.

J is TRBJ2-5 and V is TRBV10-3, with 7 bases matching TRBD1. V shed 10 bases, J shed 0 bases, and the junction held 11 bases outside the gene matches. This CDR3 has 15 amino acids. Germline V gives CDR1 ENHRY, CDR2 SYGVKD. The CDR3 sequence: CASSARQGYQETQYF. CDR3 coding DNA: TGTGCCAGCAGCGCCAGACAGGGTTACCAAGAGACCCAGTACTTC.

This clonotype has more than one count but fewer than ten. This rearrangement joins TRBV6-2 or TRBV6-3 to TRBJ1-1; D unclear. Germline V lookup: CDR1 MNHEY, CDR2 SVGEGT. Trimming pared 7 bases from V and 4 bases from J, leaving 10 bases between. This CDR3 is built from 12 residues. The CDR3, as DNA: TGTGCCAGCATCGGAGGGTTCACTGAAGCTTTCTTT. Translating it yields CASIGGFTEAFF.

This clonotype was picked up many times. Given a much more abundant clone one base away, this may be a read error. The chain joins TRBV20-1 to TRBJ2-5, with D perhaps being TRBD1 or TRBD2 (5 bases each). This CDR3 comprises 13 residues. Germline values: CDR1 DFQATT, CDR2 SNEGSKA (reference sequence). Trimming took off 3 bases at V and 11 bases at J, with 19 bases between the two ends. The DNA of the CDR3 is TGCAGTGCTAGTGGGGCGGGTTACAATGAGCAGTACTTC. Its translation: CSASGAGYNEQYF.

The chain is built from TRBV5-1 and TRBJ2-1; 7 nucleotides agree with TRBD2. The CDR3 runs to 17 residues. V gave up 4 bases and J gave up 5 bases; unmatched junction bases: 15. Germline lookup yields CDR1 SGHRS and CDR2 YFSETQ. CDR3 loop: CASSQAASGLPHNEQFF. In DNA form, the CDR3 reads TGCGCCAGCAGCCAGGCGGCTAGCGGTTTGCCACACAATGAGCAGTTCTTC. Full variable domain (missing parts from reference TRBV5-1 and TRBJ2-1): KAGVTQTPRYLIKTRGQQVTLSCSPISGHRSVSWYQQTPGQGLQFLFEYFSETQRNKGNFPGRFSGRQFSNSRSEMNVSTLELGDSALYLCASSQAASGLPHNEQFFGPGTRLTVL.

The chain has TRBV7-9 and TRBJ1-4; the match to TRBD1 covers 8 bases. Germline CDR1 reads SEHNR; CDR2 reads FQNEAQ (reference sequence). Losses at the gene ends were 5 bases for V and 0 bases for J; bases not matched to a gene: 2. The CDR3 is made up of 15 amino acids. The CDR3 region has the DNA TGTGCCAGCAGCCAACAGGGGGCAACTAATGAAAAACTGTTTTTT. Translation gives CASSQQGATNEKLFF.

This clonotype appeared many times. The CDR3 DNA sequence: TGCAGTGCTAGAGAGCAGGGGATCAACAATGAGCAGTTCTTC. Amino acid sequence: CSAREQGINNEQFF. The J gene is TRBJ2-1, the V gene TRBV20-1; weak D call: TRBD1 (6 bases). Germline CDR1 is DFQATT and CDR2 is SNEGSKA (reference sequence). V was pared by 0 bases and J by 5 bases, with 11 bases between. The CDR3 runs to 14 residues.

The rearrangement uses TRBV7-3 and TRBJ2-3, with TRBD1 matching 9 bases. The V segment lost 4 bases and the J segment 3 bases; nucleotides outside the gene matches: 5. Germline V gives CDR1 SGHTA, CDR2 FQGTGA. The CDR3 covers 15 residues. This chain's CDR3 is CASSSTGGWTDTQYF. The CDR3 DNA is TGTGCCAGCAGCTCGACAGGGGGATGGACAGATACGCAGTATTTT.

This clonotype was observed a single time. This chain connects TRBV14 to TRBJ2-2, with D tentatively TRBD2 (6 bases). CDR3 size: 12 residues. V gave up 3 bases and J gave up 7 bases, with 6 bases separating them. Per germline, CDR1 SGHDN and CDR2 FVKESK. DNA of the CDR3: TGTGCCAGCAGCCACGGGGGCGGGGAGCTGTTTTTT. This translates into CASSHGGGELFF.

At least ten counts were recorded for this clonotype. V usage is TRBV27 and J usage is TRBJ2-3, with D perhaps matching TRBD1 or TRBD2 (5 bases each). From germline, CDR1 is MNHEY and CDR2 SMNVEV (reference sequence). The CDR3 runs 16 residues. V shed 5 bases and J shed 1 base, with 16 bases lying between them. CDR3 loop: CASSEAGTVRTDTQYF. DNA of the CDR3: TGTGCCAGCAGTGAAGCTGGGACGGTGCGCACAGATACGCAGTATTTT.

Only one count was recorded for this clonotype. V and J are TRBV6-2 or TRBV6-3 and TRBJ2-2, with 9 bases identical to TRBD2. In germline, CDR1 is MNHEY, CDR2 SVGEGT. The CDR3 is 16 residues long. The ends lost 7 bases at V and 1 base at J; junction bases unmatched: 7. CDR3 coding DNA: TGTGCCAGCAAAAACTTGACTAGCGGGAACACCGGGGAGCTGTTTTTT. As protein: CASKNLTSGNTGELFF.

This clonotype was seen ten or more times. The CDR3 loop reads CASGLVLAGFTDTQYF. CDR3 coding DNA: TGTGCTAGTGGTTTGGTACTAGCGGGTTTCACAGATACGCAGTATTTT. The genes are TRBV12-5 and TRBJ2-3, with TRBD2 matching 9 bases. After removal of 0 bases from V and 2 bases from J, the junction contained 3 bases not matched to a gene. Germline CDR1 and CDR2: LGHNT and FRNRAP. The CDR3 extends over 16 amino acids. Based on the CDR3 plus reference TRBV12-5 and TRBJ2-3, the full variable domain is DARVTQTPRHKVTEMGQEVTMRCQPILGHNTVFWYRQTMMQGLELLAYFRNRAPLDDSGMPKDRFSAEMPDATLATLKIQPSEPRDSAVYFCASGLVLAGFTDTQYFGPGTRLTVL.

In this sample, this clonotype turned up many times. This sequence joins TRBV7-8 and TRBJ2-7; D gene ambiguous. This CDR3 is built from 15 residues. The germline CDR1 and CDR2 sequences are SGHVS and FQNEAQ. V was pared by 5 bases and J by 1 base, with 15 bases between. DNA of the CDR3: TGTGCCAGCAGCCCGCACACGGCCGTATCCTACGAGCAGTACTTC. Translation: CASSPHTAVSYEQYF.

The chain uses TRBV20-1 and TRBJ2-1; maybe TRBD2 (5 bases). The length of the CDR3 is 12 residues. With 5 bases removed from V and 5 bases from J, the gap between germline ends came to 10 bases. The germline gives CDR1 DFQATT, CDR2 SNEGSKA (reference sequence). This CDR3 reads CSAEPGNNEQFF. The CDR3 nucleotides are TGCAGTGCTGAGCCGGGGAACAATGAGCAGTTCTTC.

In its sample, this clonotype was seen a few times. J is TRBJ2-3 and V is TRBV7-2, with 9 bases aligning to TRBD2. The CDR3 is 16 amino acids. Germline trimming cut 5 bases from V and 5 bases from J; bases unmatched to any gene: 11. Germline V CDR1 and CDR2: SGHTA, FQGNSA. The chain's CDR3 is CASSTRPGLAIDTQYF. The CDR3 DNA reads TGTGCCAGCAGCACACGCCCGGGACTAGCAATAGATACGCAGTATTTT.

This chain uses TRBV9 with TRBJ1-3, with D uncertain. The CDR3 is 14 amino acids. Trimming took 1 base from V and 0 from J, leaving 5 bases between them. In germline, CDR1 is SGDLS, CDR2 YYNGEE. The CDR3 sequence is CASSVQSSGNTIYF. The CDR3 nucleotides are TGTGCCAGCAGCGTACAGAGCTCTGGAAACACCATATATTTT.